A single sample gave rise to the 14 T cell receptor beta chains below, sequenced in a study of regulatory T cells in long-lasting Graves disease. Regarding time point: newly diagnosed GD, antithyroid drugs for less than 3 months. PBMC RNA served as the TCR library source. To make TCR beta libraries, researchers used iRepertoire HTBI primers and Arm-PCR of CDR3 regions. TCRdb processed the multiplex PCR reads anew with MiXCR; each CDR3 protein has one entry. Of 500,000 to 700,000 distinct CDR3 sequences in the sample, roughly 15% were seen once. These sequences were also reported in another study, on T cells in Graves' hyperthyroidism and ophthalmopathy.

This specimen was peripheral blood mononuclear cells (PBMCs), taken at new diagnosis, from a patient treated with antithyroid drugs. The receptors come from a woman in her twenties or thirties with Graves disease.

Details on this clonotype: This clone may be a read error of a much larger clone one base away. The chain employs TRBV13 and TRBJ2-1; D may be TRBD2 (7 bases). Germline lookup yields CDR1 PRHDT and CDR2 FYEKMQ (reference sequence). CDR3 length: 15 residues. The CDR3 here is CASSLAGGGYNERFF. DNA of the CDR3: TGTGCCAGCAGCTTAGCTGGCGGGGGCTACAATGAGCGGTTCTTC.

The J gene is TRBJ1-1, the V gene TRBV20-1, with no clear D. V gave up 4 bases and J gave up 3 bases, with 12 bases separating them. CDR1 and CDR2 (germline): DFQATT, SNEGSKA (reference sequence). This CDR3 comprises 13 residues. Here the CDR3 DNA reads TGCAGTGCTATTCTTCGGAGGTACACTGAAGCTTTCTTT. Amino acid sequence: CSAILRRYTEAFF.

The chain is built from TRBV20-1 and TRBJ2-7; 10 positions match TRBD1. The V gene end was trimmed by 1 base and the J gene end by 4 bases; junction bases not matched to a gene: 4. CDR1 and CDR2 from the germline V gene are DFQATT and SNEGSKA (reference sequence). CDR3 length equals 14 residues. CDR3 region: CSARGRDRGYEQYF. CDR3 bases: TGCAGTGCTAGAGGACGGGACAGGGGATACGAGCAGTACTTC.

V is TRBV29-1 and J is TRBJ2-5; 7 nucleotides line up with TRBD2. CDR1 is SQVTM, CDR2 ANQGSEA, per germline. The CDR3 has 13 residues. The CDR3 region has the DNA TGCGGATCCACCGGGGGGAACCAAGAGACCCAGTACTTC. It is translated as CGSTGGNQETQYF.

This clonotype has only a few counts. The chain is built from TRBV6-1 and TRBJ1-5, with D unclear. V dropped 5 bases and J dropped 4 bases, with 18 bases sitting between them. Germline lookup yields CDR1 MNHNS and CDR2 SASEGT. There are 16 residues in the CDR3. CDR3 region: CASSRRPPRSNQPQHF. CDR3 DNA sequence: TGTGCCAGCAGTCGCCGCCCCCCCCGGTCTAATCAGCCCCAGCATTTT.

Comment on this clonotype: One end of the junction does not line up with germline, which may come from a read error. The V gene is TRBV20-1, the J gene TRBJ1-1; tentative D call: TRBD1 (5 bases). The CDR3 spans 15 residues. Germline V gives CDR1 DFQATT, CDR2 SNEGSKA (reference sequence). The CDR3 protein is CSASQDTATNTEALF. The CDR3 DNA sequence: TGCAGTGCTAGTCAGGACACCGCAACGAACACTGAAGCTCTCTTT.

There are many counts of this clonotype. The chain joins TRBV7-9 to TRBJ2-7; 9 bases align to TRBD2. Germline CDR1 reads SEHNR; CDR2 reads FQNEAQ (reference sequence). The CDR3 is made up of 18 amino acids. The V gene end was trimmed by 5 bases and the J gene end by 7 bases; junction bases not matched to a gene: 21. CDR3 sequence (DNA): TGTGCCAGCAGCCCCGATACAGTCGGGCTAGCGGGATTAGGTGAGCAGTACTTC. It yields the protein CASSPDTVGLAGLGEQYF.

This clonotype was seen repeatedly, ten times or more. This chain links TRBV28 with TRBJ2-7; D gene unclear. The CDR3 is 12 residues long. Trimming took 4 bases from V and 6 from J, leaving 10 bases between them. Germline loops: CDR1 MDHEN, CDR2 SYDVKM. CDR3 sequence reads: CASSSPLAEQYF. The CDR3 DNA sequence: TGTGCCAGCAGTTCCCCCCTGGCCGAGCAGTACTTC. The whole variable domain, filled in from reference TRBV28 and TRBJ2-7, reads DVKVTQSSRYLVKRTGEKVFLECVQDMDHENMFWYRQDPGLGLRLIYFSYDVKMKEKGDIPEGYSVSREKKERFSLILESASTNQTSMYLCASSSPLAEQYFGPGTRLTVT.

This clonotype was seen a handful of times. CDR3 coding DNA: TGTGCCAGCAGCCAAGTCGGGAGTAGATCACCCCTCCACTTT. It encodes CASSQVGSRSPLHF. The V and J genes are TRBV3-1 and TRBJ1-6; unclear D gene. This CDR3 region has 14 residues. CDR1 is LGHDT, CDR2 YNNKEL, per germline (reference sequence). The V end lost 1 base, the J end lost 10 bases, and 11 bases lay between the germline ends.

This clonotype was found once. Compared with germline, one end of the junction differs, possibly owing to a read error. The chain uses TRBV28 and TRBJ1-5; D may be TRBD1 (5 bases). The CDR3 has 15 residues. The V gene's germline CDR1 is MDHEN and CDR2 SYDVKM. The CDR3 DNA sequence: TGTGCCAACAGTTCCCCCCGGGGGGGTTGGCAGCCCCAGCATTTT. It specifies CANSSPRGGWQPQHF.

The chain joins TRBV11-3 to TRBJ2-3, with TRBD2 matching 8 bases. Germline-derived CDR1 and CDR2 are SGHNT and YENEEA. J gave up 5 bases and V 1 base, and 11 bases lay outside the gene matches. This CDR3 is built from 17 residues. The CDR3 bases are TGTGCCAGCAGCTTAGCGGGAGGGGTCTTGTTAGAAGATACGCAGTATTTT. This translates into CASSLAGGVLLEDTQYF.

There are many counts of this clonotype. This sequence joins TRBV27 and TRBJ1-6, with D hard to call. V gave up 7 bases and J gave up 7 bases, with 14 bases separating them. From germline, CDR1 is MNHEY and CDR2 SMNVEV (reference sequence). The CDR3 is 14 amino acids. For the CDR3, the DNA is TGTGCCAGCAAGGGTTTGATCTTAAATTCACCCCTCCACTTT. Its protein product is CASKGLILNSPLHF.

This clonotype has just a few counts. CDR3 nucleotide sequence: TGTGCCACCCCTCGGGAGGGGTCTACAGATACGCAGTATTTT. Translating gives CATPREGSTDTQYF. The chain carries TRBV24-1 and TRBJ2-3; 8 bases fit TRBD2. The trim removed 9 bases at V and 3 bases at J, leaving 7 bases unmatched. The V gene's germline CDR1 is KGHDR and CDR2 SFDVKD. The length of the CDR3 is 14 residues.

This clonotype was recorded many times. The rearrangement uses TRBV28 and TRBJ1-1; D not certain. The V gene's germline CDR1 is MDHEN and CDR2 SYDVKM. This CDR3 is 14 amino acids long. Deletions cut 3 bases from V and 0 bases from J, with 8 bases between. In DNA form, the CDR3 reads TGTGCCAGCAGTTTTACCTTAATGAACACTGAAGCTTTCTTT. Translation: CASSFTLMNTEAFF.